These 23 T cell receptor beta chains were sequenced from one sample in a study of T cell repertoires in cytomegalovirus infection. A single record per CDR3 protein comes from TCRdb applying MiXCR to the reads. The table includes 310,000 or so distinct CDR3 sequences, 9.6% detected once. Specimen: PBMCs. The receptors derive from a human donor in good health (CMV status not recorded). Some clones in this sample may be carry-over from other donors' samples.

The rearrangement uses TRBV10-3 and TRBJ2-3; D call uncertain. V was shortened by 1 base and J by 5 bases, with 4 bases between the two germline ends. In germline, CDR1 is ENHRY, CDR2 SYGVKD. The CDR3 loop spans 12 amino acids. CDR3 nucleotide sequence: TGTGCCATCAGTGAGTGGCAAGATACGCAGTATTTT. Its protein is CAISEWQDTQYF.

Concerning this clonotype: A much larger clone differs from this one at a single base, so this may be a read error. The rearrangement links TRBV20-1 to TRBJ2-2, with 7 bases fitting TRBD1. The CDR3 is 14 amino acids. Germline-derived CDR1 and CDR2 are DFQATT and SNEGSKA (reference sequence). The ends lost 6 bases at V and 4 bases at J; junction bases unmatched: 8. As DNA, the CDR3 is TGCAGTGCGGGGGACAGACTGAGCACCGGGGAGCTGTTTTTT. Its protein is CSAGDRLSTGELFF.

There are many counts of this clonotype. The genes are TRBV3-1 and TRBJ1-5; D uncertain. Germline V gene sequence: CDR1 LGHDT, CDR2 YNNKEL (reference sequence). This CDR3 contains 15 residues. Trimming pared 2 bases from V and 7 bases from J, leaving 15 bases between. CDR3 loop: CASSQLRDLLQPQHF. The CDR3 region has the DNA TGTGCCAGCAGCCAATTGAGGGATTTACTCCAGCCCCAGCATTTT.

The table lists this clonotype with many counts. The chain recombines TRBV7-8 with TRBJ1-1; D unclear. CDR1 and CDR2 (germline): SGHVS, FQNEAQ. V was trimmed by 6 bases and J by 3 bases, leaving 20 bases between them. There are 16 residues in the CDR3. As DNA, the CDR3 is TGTGCCAGCAGTCAACGTGGCGGCACTGGGGACACTGAAGCTTTCTTT. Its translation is CASSQRGGTGDTEAFF.

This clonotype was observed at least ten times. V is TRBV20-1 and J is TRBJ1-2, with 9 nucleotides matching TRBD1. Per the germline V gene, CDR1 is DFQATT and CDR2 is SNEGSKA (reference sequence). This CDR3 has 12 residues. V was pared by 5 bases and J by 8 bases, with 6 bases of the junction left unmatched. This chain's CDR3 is CSALQGAGGYTF. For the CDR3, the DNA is TGCAGTGCTTTACAGGGGGCCGGCGGCTACACCTTC.

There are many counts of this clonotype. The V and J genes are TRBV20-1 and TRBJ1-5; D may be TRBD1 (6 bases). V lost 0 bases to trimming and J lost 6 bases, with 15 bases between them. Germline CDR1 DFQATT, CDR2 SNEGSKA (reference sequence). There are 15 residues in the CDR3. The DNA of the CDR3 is TGCAGTGCTAGAGAACCAGGGGCGGGTGGTCAGCCCCAGCATTTT. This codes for CSAREPGAGGQPQHF.

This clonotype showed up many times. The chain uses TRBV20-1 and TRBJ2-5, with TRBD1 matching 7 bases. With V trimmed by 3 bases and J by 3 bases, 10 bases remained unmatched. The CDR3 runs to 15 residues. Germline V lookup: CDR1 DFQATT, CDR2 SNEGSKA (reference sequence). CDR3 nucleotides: TGCAGTGCTAGTTTGTTTGAGGGGGCTGAAGAGACCCAGTACTTC. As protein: CSASLFEGAEETQYF.

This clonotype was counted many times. This CDR3 reads CASSQTVGARGTQYF. The DNA for the CDR3 is TGTGCCAGCAGCCAGACGGTCGGGGCGCGGGGGACCCAGTACTTC. The chain has TRBV7-2 and TRBJ2-5; D might be TRBD2 (6 bases). Germline CDR1 reads SGHTA; CDR2 reads FQGNSA. The CDR3 loop spans 15 amino acids. Trimming removed 5 bases from V and 7 bases from J, with 20 bases in between.

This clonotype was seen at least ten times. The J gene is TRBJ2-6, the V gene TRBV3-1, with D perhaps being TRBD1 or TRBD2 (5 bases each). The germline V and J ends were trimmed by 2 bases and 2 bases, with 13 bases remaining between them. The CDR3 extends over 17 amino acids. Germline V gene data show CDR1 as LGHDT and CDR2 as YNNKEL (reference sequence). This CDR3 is CASSQPGRKAGANVLTF. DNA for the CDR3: TGTGCCAGCAGCCAACCGGGACGAAAAGCTGGGGCCAACGTCCTGACTTTC.

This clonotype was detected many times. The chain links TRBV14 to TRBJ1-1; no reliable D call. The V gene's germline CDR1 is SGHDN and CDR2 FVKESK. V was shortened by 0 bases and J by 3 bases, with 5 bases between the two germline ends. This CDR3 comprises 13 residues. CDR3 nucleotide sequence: TGTGCCAGCAGCCAAGAGTTTTACACTGAAGCTTTCTTT. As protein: CASSQEFYTEAFF.

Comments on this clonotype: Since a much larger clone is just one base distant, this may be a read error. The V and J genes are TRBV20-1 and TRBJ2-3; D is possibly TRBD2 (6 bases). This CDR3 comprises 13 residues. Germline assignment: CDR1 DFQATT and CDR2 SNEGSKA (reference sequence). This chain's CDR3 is CSARAGLRYTLYF. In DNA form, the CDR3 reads TGCAGTGCTAGAGCCGGACTAAGGTATACGCTGTATTTT.

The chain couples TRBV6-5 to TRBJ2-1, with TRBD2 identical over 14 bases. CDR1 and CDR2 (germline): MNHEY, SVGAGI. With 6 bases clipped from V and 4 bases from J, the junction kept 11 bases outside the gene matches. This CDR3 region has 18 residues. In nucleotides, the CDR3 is TGTGCCAGCAGCTTGGGACTAGCGGGGGCCACTTCTTACAATGAGCAGTTCTTC. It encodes CASSLGLAGATSYNEQFF.

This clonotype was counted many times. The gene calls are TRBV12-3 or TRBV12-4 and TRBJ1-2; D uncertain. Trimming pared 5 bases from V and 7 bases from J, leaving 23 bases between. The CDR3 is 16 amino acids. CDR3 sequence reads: CASSPQAAGVQSGYTF. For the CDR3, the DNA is TGTGCCAGCAGTCCCCAGGCCGCCGGGGTGCAGAGTGGCTACACCTTC.

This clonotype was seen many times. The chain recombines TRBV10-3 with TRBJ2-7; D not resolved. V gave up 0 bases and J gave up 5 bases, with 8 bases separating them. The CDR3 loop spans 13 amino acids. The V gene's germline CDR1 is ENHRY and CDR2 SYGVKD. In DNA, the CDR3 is TGTGCCATCAGTGAGTCGGGGAATCACGAGCAGTACGTC. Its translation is CAISESGNHEQYV.

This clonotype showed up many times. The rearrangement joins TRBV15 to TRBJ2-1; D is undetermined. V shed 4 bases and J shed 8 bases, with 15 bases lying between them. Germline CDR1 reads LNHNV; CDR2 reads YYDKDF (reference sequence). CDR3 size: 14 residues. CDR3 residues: CATSIPSVQYEQFF. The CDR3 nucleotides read TGTGCCACCAGCATACCTTCGGTCCAATATGAGCAGTTCTTC. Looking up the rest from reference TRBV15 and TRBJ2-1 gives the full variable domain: DAMVIQNPRYQVTQFGKPVTLSCSQTLNHNVMYWYQQKSSQAPKLLFHYYDKDFNNEADTPDNFQSRRPNTSFCFLDIRSPGLGDTAMYLCATSIPSVQYEQFFGPGTRLTVL.

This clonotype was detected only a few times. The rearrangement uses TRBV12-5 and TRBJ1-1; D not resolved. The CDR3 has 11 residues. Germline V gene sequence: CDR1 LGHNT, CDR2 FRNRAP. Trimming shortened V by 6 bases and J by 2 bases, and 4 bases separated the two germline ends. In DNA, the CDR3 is TGTGCTAGTGGGCACAACACTGAAGCTTTCTTT. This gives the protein CASGHNTEAFF.

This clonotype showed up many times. CDR3 amino acids: CASSPRGGIEKLFF. The CDR3 bases are TGTGCCAGCAGCCCCAGAGGGGGGATTGAAAAACTGTTTTTT. J is TRBJ1-4 and V is TRBV7-9; maybe TRBD1 (6 bases). Germline CDR1 is SEHNR and CDR2 is FQNEAQ (reference sequence). The CDR3 runs to 14 residues. Trimming removed 5 bases from V and 7 bases from J, with 14 bases in between.

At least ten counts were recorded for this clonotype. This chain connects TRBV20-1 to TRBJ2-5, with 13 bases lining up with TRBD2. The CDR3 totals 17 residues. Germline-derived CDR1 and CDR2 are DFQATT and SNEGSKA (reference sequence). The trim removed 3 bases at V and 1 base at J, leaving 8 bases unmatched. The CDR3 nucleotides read TGCAGTGCTAGTAAGACGGGACTAGCGGGGATCCAAGAGACCCAGTACTTC. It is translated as CSASKTGLAGIQETQYF.

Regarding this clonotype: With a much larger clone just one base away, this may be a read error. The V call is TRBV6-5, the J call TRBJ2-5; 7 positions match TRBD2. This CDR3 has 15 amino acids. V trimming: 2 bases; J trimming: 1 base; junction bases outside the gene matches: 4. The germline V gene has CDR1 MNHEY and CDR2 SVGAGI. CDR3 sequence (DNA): TGTGCCAGCAGTTACGCCGGGACTATCCAAGAGACCCAGTACTTC. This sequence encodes CASSYAGTIQETQYF.

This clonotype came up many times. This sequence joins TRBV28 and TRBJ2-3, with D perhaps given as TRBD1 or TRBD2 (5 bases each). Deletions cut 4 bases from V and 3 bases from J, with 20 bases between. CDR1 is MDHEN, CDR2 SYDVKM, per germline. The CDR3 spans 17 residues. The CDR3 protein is CASSYIAGTAETDTQYF. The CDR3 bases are TGTGCCAGCAGTTACATTGCCGGGACGGCCGAGACAGATACGCAGTATTTT.

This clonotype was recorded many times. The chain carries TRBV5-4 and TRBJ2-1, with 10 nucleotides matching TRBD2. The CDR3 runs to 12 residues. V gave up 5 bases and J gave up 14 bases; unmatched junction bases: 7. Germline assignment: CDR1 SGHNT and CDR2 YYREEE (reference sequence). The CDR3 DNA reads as TGTGCCAGCAGATTCACTAGCGGGGAAGAGTTCTTC. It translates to CASRFTSGEEFF.

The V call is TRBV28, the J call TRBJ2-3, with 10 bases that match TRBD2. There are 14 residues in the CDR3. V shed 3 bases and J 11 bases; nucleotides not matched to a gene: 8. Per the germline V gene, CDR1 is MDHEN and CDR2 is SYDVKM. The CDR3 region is CASSFFHLAGEQYF. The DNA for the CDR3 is TGTGCCAGCAGTTTTTTCCACCTAGCGGGGGAGCAGTATTTT.

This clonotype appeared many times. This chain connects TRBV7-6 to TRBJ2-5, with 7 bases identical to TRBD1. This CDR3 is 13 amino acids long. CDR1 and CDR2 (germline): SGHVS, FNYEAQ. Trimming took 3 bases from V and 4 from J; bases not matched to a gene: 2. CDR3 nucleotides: TGTGCCAGCAGCTTCGGGGACAGAGAGACCCAGTACTTC. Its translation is CASSFGDRETQYF. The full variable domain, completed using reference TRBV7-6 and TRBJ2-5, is GAGVSQSPRYKVTKRGQDVALRCDPISGHVSLYWYRQALGQGPEFLTYFNYEAQQDKSGLPNDRFSAERPEGSISTLTIQRTEQRDSAMYRCASSFGDRETQYFGPGTRLLVL.